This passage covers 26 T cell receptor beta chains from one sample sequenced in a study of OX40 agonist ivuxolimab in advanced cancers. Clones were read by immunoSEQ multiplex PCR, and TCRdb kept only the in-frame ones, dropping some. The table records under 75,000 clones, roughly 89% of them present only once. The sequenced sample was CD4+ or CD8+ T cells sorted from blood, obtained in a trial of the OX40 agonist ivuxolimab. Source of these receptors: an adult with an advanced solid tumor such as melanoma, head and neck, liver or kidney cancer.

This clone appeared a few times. The CDR3 DNA is TGTGCCAGCAGCACCCGACCCGGGACGGTGAACACTGAAGCTTTCTTT. Translation gives CASSTRPGTVNTEAFF. The V gene is TRBV7-6, the J gene TRBJ1-1; D is possibly TRBD1 (5 bases). CDR1 SGHVS and CDR2 FNYEAQ come from the germline V gene. This CDR3 has 16 residues. The V and J ends lost 5 bases and 0 bases respectively, with 16 bases between them.

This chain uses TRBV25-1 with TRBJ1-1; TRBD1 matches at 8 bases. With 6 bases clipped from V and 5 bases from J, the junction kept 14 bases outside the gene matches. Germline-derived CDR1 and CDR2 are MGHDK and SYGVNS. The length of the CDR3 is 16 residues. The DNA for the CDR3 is TGTGCCAGCAGATCCCAGGGGGCCTGGCCTACGACTGAAGCTTTCTTT. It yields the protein CASRSQGAWPTTEAFF. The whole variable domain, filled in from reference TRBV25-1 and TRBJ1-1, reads EADIYQTPRYLVIGTGKKITLECSQTMGHDKMYWYQQDPGMELHLIHYSYGVNSTEKGDLSSESTVSRIRTEHFPLTLESARPSHTSQYLCASRSQGAWPTTEAFFGQGTRLTVV.

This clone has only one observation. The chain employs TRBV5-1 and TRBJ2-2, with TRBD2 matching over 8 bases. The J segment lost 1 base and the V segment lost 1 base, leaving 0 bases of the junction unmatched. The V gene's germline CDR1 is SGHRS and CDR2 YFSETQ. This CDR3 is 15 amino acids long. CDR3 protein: CASSLREGNTGELFF. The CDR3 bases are TGCGCCAGCAGCTTGCGGGAGGGGAACACCGGGGAGCTGTTTTTT.

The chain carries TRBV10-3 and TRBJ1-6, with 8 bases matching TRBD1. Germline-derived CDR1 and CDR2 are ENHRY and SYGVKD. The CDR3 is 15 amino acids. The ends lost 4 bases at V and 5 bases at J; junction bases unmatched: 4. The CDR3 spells CAISVDRDNNSPLHF. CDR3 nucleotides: TGTGCCATCAGTGTGGACAGGGACAATAATTCACCCCTCCACTTT.

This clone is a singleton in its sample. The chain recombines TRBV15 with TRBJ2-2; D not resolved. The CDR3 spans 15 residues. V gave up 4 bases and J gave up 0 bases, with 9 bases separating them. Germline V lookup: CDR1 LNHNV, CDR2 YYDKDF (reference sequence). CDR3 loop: CATSKTVANTGELFF. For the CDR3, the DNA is TGTGCCACCAGCAAAACAGTCGCGAACACCGGGGAGCTGTTTTTT. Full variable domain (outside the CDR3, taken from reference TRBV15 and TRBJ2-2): DAMVIQNPRYQVTQFGKPVTLSCSQTLNHNVMYWYQQKSSQAPKLLFHYYDKDFNNEADTPDNFQSRRPNTSFCFLDIRSPGLGDTAMYLCATSKTVANTGELFFGEGSRLTVL.

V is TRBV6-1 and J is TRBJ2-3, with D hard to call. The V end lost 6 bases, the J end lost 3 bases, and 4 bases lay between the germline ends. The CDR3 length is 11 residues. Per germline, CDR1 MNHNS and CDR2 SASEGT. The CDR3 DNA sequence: TGTGCCAGCAGGGCAACAGATACGCAGTATTTT. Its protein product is CASRATDTQYF.

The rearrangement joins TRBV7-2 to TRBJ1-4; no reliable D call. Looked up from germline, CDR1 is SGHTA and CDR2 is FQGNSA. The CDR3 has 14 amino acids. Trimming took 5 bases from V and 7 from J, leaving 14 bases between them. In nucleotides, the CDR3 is TGTGCCAGCAGCCGCGGGTTAGAGGGTGAAAAACTGTTTTTT. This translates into CASSRGLEGEKLFF.

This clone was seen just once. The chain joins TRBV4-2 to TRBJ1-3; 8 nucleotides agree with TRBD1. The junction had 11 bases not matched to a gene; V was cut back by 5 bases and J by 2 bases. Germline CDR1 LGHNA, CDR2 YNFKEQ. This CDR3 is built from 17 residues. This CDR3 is CASSYNYGQGPGNTIYF. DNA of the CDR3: TGTGCCAGCAGCTACAACTACGGACAGGGCCCTGGAAACACCATATATTTT.

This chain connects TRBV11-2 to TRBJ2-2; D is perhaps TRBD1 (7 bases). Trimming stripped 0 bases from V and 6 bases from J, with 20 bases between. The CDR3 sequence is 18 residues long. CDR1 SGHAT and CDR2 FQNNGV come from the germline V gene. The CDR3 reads CASSLDHRRQGGAGELFF. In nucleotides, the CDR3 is TGTGCCAGCAGCTTAGATCACAGGAGGCAGGGGGGCGCCGGGGAGCTGTTTTTT.

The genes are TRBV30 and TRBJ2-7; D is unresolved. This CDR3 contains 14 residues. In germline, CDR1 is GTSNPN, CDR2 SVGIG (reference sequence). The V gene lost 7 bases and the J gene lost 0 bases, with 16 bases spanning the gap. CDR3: CALYSGGHSYEQYF. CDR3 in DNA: TGTGCCTTATACTCAGGTGGCCACTCCTACGAGCAGTACTTC. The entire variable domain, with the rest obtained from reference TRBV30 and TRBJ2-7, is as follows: SQTIHQWPATLVQPVGSPLSLECTVEGTSNPNLYWYRQAAGRGLQLLFYSVGIGQISSEVPQNLSASRPQDRQFILSSKKLLLSDSGFYLCALYSGGHSYEQYFGPGTRLTVT.

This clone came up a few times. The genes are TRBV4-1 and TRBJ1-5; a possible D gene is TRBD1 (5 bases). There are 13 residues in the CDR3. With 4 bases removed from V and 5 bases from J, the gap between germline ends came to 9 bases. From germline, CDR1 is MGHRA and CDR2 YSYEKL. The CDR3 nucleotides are TGCGCCAGCAGCCCCATGACAGATCAGCCCCAGCATTTT. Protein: CASSPMTDQPQHF.

Here the CDR3 reads CASSLDLQGRAFF. The CDR3 nucleotides are TGTGCCAGCAGCTTAGATCTTCAGGGTCGAGCTTTCTTT. V gene TRBV11-2 combines with J gene TRBJ1-1; D possibly corresponds to TRBD1 (5 bases). V was shortened by 0 bases and J by 10 bases, with 12 bases between the two germline ends. CDR3 length: 13 amino acids. The germline V gene has CDR1 SGHAT and CDR2 FQNNGV.

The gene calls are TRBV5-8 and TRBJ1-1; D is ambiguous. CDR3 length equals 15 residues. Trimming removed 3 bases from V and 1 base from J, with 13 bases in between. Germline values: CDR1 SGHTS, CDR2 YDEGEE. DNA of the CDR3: TGTGCCAGCAGCTCTTACGCGGAGTGGAACACTGAAGCTTTCTTT. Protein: CASSSYAEWNTEAFF.

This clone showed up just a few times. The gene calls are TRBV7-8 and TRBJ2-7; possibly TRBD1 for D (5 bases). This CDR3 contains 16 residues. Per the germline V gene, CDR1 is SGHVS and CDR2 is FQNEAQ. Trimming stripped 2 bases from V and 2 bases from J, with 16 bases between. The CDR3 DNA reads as TGTGCCAGCAGCTTAACGTGGGGCTTATCTACCTACGAGCAGTACTTC. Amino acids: CASSLTWGLSTYEQYF.

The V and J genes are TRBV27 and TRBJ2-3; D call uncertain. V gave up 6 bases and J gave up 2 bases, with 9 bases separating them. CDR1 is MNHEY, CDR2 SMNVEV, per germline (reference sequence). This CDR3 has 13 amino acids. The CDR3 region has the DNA TGTGCCAGCAGGATGACTTCCACAGATACGCAGTATTTT. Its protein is CASRMTSTDTQYF.

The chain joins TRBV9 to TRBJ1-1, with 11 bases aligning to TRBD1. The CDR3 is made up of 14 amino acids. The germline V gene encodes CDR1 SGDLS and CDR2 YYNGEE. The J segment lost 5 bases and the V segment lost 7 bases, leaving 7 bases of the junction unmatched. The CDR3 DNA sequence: TGTGCCAGCGCCCGGACAGGGGGCCTGACTGAAGCTTTCTTT. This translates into CASARTGGLTEAFF.

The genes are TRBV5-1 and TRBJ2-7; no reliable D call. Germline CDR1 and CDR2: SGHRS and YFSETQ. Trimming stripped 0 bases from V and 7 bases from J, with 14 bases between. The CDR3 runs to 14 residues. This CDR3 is CASSLGKTTTEQYF. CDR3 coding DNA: TGCGCCAGCAGCTTGGGTAAAACCACTACGGAGCAGTACTTC.

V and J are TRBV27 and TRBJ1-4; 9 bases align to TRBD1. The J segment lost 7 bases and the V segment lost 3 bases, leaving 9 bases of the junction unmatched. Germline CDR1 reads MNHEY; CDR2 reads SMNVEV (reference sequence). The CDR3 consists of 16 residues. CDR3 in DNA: TGTGCCAGCAGTTTGACCTCGACAGGGGGAGGTGAAAAACTGTTTTTT. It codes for CASSLTSTGGGEKLFF.

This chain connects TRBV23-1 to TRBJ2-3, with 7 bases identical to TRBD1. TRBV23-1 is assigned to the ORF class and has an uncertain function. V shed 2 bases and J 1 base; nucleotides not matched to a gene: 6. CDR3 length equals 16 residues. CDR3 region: CASSQTGDGGTDTQYF. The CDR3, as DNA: TGCGCCAGCAGTCAAACAGGGGATGGAGGCACAGATACGCAGTATTTT.

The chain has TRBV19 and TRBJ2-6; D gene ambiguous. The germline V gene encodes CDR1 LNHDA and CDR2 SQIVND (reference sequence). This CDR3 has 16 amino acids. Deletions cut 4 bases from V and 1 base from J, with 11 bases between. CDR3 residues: CASSTRLGSGANVLTF. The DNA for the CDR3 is TGTGCCAGTAGTACCCGACTGGGATCTGGGGCCAACGTCCTGACTTTC.

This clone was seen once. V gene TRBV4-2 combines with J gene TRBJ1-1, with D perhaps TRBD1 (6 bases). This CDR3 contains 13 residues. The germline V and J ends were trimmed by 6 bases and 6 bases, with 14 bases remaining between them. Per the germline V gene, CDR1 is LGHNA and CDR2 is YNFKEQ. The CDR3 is CASRDGGQAEAFF. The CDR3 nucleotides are TGTGCCAGCAGGGACGGGGGGCAGGCTGAAGCTTTCTTT.

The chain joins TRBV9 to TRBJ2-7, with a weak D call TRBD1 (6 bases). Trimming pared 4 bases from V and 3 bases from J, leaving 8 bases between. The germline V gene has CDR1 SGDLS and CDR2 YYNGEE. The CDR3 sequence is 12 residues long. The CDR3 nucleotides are TGTGCCAGCAGCCTAGGGGGCTACGAGCAGTACTTC. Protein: CASSLGGYEQYF.

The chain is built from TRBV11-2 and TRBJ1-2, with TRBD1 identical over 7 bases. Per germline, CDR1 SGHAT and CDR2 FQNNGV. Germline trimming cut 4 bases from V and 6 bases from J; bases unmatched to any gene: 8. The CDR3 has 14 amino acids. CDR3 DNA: TGTGCCAGCAGCTCGTCACAGGGGTTGCATGGCTACACCTTC. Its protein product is CASSSSQGLHGYTF.

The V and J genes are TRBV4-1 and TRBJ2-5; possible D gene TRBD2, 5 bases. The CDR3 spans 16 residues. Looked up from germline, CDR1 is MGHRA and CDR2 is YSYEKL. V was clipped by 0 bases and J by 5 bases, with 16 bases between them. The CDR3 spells CASSQDAGRPGETQYF. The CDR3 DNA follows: TGCGCCAGCAGCCAAGATGCCGGACGGCCGGGGGAGACCCAGTACTTC.

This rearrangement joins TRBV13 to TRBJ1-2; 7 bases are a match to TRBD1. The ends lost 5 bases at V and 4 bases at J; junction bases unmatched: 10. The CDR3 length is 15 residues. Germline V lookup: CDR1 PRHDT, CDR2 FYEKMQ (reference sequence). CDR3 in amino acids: CASSPPGQKTYGYTF. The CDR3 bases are TGTGCCAGCAGCCCTCCGGGACAGAAGACCTATGGCTACACCTTC.

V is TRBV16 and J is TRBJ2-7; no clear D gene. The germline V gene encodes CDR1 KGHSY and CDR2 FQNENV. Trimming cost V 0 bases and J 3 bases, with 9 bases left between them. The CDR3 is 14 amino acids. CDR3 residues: CASSQSARSYEQYF. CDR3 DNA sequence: TGTGCCAGCAGCCAATCAGCCCGGAGCTACGAGCAGTACTTC.